The 23 T cell receptor beta chains in this list originate from one sample, sequenced in a study of cytomegalovirus exposure and HLA in healthy donors. Researchers ran the PCR with 60 Vbeta and 13 Jbeta primers. Sequenced by immunoSEQ multiplex PCR; TCRdb stores in-frame clones only, minus some. The sample consists of fewer than 150,000 clones, around four fifths of them appearing once. Sequences were obtained from PBMCs. The receptors stem from a man aged 25-40 years in good health and CMV-seronegative.

The chain joins TRBV6-5 to TRBJ2-2, with a tentative D call TRBD1 (6 bases). The CDR3 spans 15 residues. The V and J ends lost 6 bases and 5 bases respectively, with 16 bases between them. CDR1 and CDR2 (germline): MNHEY, SVGAGI. In DNA form, the CDR3 reads TGTGCCAGCAGCCCGACAGGTTATGGGACCGGGGAGCTGTTTTTT. It encodes CASSPTGYGTGELFF.

The chain has TRBV7-9 and TRBJ2-7, with D possibly matching TRBD2 (5 bases). Trimming left V 1 base short and J 4 bases short, with 11 bases between. Germline CDR1 SEHNR, CDR2 FQNEAQ (reference sequence). The CDR3 loop spans 14 amino acids. The DNA for the CDR3 is TGTGCCAGCAGCTTAGGTTCGGGGATTTACGAGCAGTACTTC. Amino acid sequence: CASSLGSGIYEQYF.

The chain couples TRBV29-1 to TRBJ2-5; TRBD2 might be the D (5 bases). The V and J ends lost 3 bases and 3 bases respectively, with 17 bases between them. Germline-derived CDR1 and CDR2 are SQVTM and ANQGSEA. The CDR3 has 15 residues. The CDR3 reads CSVDPDGLTKETQYF. The CDR3 DNA reads as TGCAGCGTTGACCCGGACGGATTGACTAAAGAGACCCAGTACTTC.

V gene TRBV21-1 combines with J gene TRBJ2-3; the table's D gene call, TRBD2, was not cross checked with the DNA. TRBV21-1 represents a pseudogene. This CDR3 is built from 15 residues. The CDR3 sequence: CASSNQRTGGDTQYF. The DNA of the CDR3 is TGTGCCAGCAGCAACCAGAGGACTGGGGGGGATACGCAGTATTTT.

V gene TRBV6-6 combines with J gene TRBJ2-1; 11 bases map to TRBD2. The germline CDR1 and CDR2 sequences are MNHNY and SVGAGI (reference sequence). V was clipped by 6 bases and J by 6 bases; unmatched bases: 7. CDR3 length: 15 amino acids. CDR3 residues: CASSLGLAGGNEQFF. The CDR3 coding sequence is TGTGCCAGCAGCCTCGGACTAGCGGGCGGCAATGAGCAGTTCTTC.

The chain combines TRBV5-1 with TRBJ2-6, with D unresolved. The V end was cut by 0 bases, the J end by 1 base, with 8 bases between. The CDR3 is made up of 16 amino acids. Germline CDR1 and CDR2: SGHRS and YFSETQ. The CDR3 DNA reads TGCGCCAGCAGCTTGGCCGGTCTTTCTGGGGCCAACGTCCTGACTTTC. Its protein is CASSLAGLSGANVLTF.

V usage is TRBV5-6 and J usage is TRBJ2-5; the match to TRBD1 covers 9 bases. With V trimmed by 6 bases and J by 4 bases, 13 bases remained unmatched. The CDR3 loop spans 16 amino acids. Germline assignment: CDR1 SGHDT and CDR2 YYEEEE. CDR3 in DNA: TGTGCCAGCATCCCCGCCCCCACAGGGGGCGTAGAGACCCAGTACTTC. Its translation is CASIPAPTGGVETQYF. Using reference TRBV5-6 and TRBJ2-5 for the parts outside the CDR3, the full variable domain is DAGVTQSPTHLIKTRGQQVTLRCSPKSGHDTVSWYQQALGQGPQFIFQYYEEEERQRGNFPDRFSGHQFPNYSSELNVNALLLGDSALYLCASIPAPTGGVETQYFGPGTRLLVL.

CDR3 loop: CASSRPGGQETQYF. DNA of the CDR3: TGTGCCAGCTCGCGTCCAGGGGGACAAGAGACCCAGTACTTC. The genes are TRBV18 and TRBJ2-5, with TRBD1 identical over 7 bases. The CDR3 has 14 amino acids. The V and J ends lost 6 bases and 2 bases, in that order; junction bases with no gene match: 6. Germline values: CDR1 KGHSH, CDR2 LQKENI.

The chain carries TRBV27 and TRBJ2-1, with 7 nucleotides matching TRBD2. From germline, CDR1 is MNHEY and CDR2 SMNVEV (reference sequence). This CDR3 comprises 18 residues. Losses at the gene ends were 3 bases for V and 5 bases for J; bases not matched to a gene: 16. The CDR3 sequence is CASSLFSGRGLNNNEQFF. Written as DNA, the CDR3 is TGTGCCAGCAGTTTGTTTAGCGGGCGCGGCCTAAACAACAATGAGCAGTTCTTC.

The DNA for the CDR3 is TGCGCCAGCAGCTTGGAGACAGGCGATTATGGCTACACCTTC. Protein: CASSLETGDYGYTF. V is TRBV5-1 and J is TRBJ1-2; D is perhaps TRBD1 (6 bases). The CDR3 is 14 residues long. CDR1 SGHRS and CDR2 YFSETQ come from the germline V gene. The ends were cut back, 0 bases at V and 5 bases at J, with 11 bases in the middle.

This clone has a single count. This chain joins TRBV2 and TRBJ2-7; no firm D call. The CDR3 is 10 amino acids. Trimming stripped 7 bases from V and 6 bases from J, with 7 bases between. Germline CDR1 SNHLY, CDR2 FYNNEI. The CDR3 bases are TGTGCCAGCAAGGAGCGCGAGCAGTACTTC. Protein sequence: CASKEREQYF.

The chain uses TRBV5-1 and TRBJ1-2; 9 nucleotides align to TRBD1. Trimming at V came to 4 bases and at J to 7 bases, leaving 5 bases not matched to a gene. The CDR3 spans 13 residues. The V gene's germline CDR1 is SGHRS and CDR2 YFSETQ. CDR3 bases: TGCGCCAGCAGCAAGGGGGACAGGGCTGGCTACACCTTC. It is translated as CASSKGDRAGYTF.

This clone was observed once. The V gene is TRBV6-1, the J gene TRBJ2-7; a weak D match, TRBD1 (5 bases). Germline CDR1 and CDR2: MNHNS and SASEGT. V lost 6 bases to trimming and J lost 1 base, with 10 bases between them. CDR3 length: 13 amino acids. The CDR3 region is CASRTESSYEQYF. The CDR3 coding sequence is TGTGCCAGCAGGACAGAAAGTTCCTACGAGCAGTACTTC.

The chain carries TRBV20-1 and TRBJ1-1; D might be TRBD1 (6 bases). The germline V gene has CDR1 DFQATT and CDR2 SNEGSKA (reference sequence). The CDR3 totals 11 residues. CDR3 residues: CRAQGPTEAFF. DNA of the CDR3: TGCAGGGCTCAGGGGCCCACTGAAGCTTTCTTT.

The chain is built from TRBV7-3 and TRBJ2-5; a possible D gene is TRBD2 (7 bases). Germline-derived CDR1 and CDR2 are SGHTA and FQGTGA. Trimming pared 5 bases from V and 5 bases from J, leaving 15 bases between. This CDR3 is built from 14 residues. The CDR3 DNA follows: TGTGCCAGCAGCCCCGGGGGCGGGGGCGAGACCCAGTACTTC. It translates to CASSPGGGGETQYF.

The chain uses TRBV28 and TRBJ2-7; no definite D call. V dropped 3 bases and J dropped 6 bases, with 9 bases sitting between them. Germline CDR1 MDHEN, CDR2 SYDVKM. CDR3 length equals 12 residues. The CDR3 reads CASSFSFFEQYF. DNA for the CDR3: TGTGCCAGCAGTTTTAGTTTCTTCGAGCAGTACTTC.

This chain links TRBV2 with TRBJ2-5; D is possibly TRBD2 (5 bases). V shed 4 bases and J shed 5 bases, with 11 bases lying between them. The germline V gene has CDR1 SNHLY and CDR2 FYNNEI. The CDR3 totals 13 residues. CDR3 nucleotides: TGTGCCAGCAGTGGGCTAGCTGTGGAGACCCAGTACTTC. Amino acids: CASSGLAVETQYF.

The J gene is TRBJ1-2, the V gene TRBV7-9; D is perhaps TRBD1 (6 bases). Between the trimmed V and J ends, which lost 0 bases and 3 bases, there was a span of 14 bases. The germline V gene encodes CDR1 SEHNR and CDR2 FQNEAQ (reference sequence). The CDR3 runs to 16 residues. CDR3 bases: TGTGCCAGCAGCTTAGCAGGAAAGAAGGGGGACTATGGCTACACCTTC. It specifies CASSLAGKKGDYGYTF.

The CDR3 nucleotides read TGTGCCAGCTCACCACTCGGGCCCGGGACAGGAGATGAAAAACTGTTTTTT. It encodes CASSPLGPGTGDEKLFF. The chain has TRBV18 and TRBJ1-4, with 8 bases aligning to TRBD1. This CDR3 comprises 17 residues. CDR1 is KGHSH and CDR2 is LQKENI in the germline V gene. V was clipped by 1 base and J by 6 bases; unmatched bases: 10.

The chain carries TRBV5-1 and TRBJ1-5, with D possibly TRBD1 on 5 matching bases. From germline, CDR1 is SGHRS and CDR2 YFSETQ. The V end lost 0 bases, the J end lost 7 bases, and 14 bases lay between the germline ends. The CDR3 is 15 amino acids. The DNA for the CDR3 is TGCGCCAGCAGCTTGGAGGGTCGAAAGGGGCAGCCCCAGCATTTT. It encodes CASSLEGRKGQPQHF.

The V call is TRBV7-8, the J call TRBJ2-1; 11 bases map to TRBD2. CDR3 length equals 16 residues. The germline CDR1 and CDR2 sequences are SGHVS and FQNEAQ. The J segment lost 6 bases and the V segment lost 5 bases, leaving 9 bases of the junction unmatched. CDR3 protein: CASSPRLGLAGNEQFF. CDR3 in DNA: TGTGCCAGCAGCCCTAGATTAGGACTAGCGGGCAATGAGCAGTTCTTC.

The V and J genes are TRBV28 and TRBJ2-7; the match to TRBD2 covers 8 bases. From germline, CDR1 is MDHEN and CDR2 SYDVKM. The CDR3 is made up of 16 amino acids. V was clipped by 3 bases and J by 9 bases; unmatched bases: 16. CDR3 loop: CASSLASGLSKSRQYF. The CDR3 bases are TGTGCCAGCAGTTTGGCTAGCGGGTTATCTAAGAGCAGGCAGTACTTC.

This sequence joins TRBV5-1 and TRBJ1-4; the match to TRBD1 covers 7 bases. The CDR3 has 15 amino acids. In germline, CDR1 is SGHRS, CDR2 YFSETQ. Losses at the gene ends were 0 bases for V and 6 bases for J; bases not matched to a gene: 5. This CDR3 is CASSLVAGGYEKLFF. DNA for the CDR3: TGCGCCAGCAGCTTGGTAGCAGGGGGTTATGAAAAACTGTTTTTT.